What follows are 13 T cell receptor beta chains derived from one specimen sequenced in a study of T cells in Graves' hyperthyroidism and ophthalmopathy. Researchers amplified the TCR beta CDR3 regions from RNA transcripts. The primer set for the first-round RT-PCR of the TCR CDR3 was HTBI. TCRdb reanalysed the multiplex PCR reads using MiXCR and keeps one entry per CDR3 protein. Found here are some 510,000 distinct CDR3 sequences, about a fifth of them singletons; the top ten hold about 25%. The sample comprised blood. The receptors were gathered from a man between 18 and 29 years old with Graves' hyperthyroidism.

The table lists this clonotype with many counts. DNA of the CDR3: TGCAGTGCCGCCACAGGCAGGAAGAACACTGAAGCTTTCTTT. This gives the protein CSAATGRKNTEAFF. The chain has TRBV20-1 and TRBJ1-1; D possibly corresponds to TRBD1 (5 bases). Germline V gene data show CDR1 as DFQATT and CDR2 as SNEGSKA (reference sequence). V was trimmed by 6 bases and J by 1 base, leaving 15 bases between them. The length of the CDR3 is 14 residues.

This clonotype showed up many times. The rearrangement links TRBV29-1 to TRBJ2-5; possible D gene TRBD2, 6 bases. The V end was cut by 2 bases, the J end by 4 bases, with 8 bases between. The germline V gene encodes CDR1 SQVTM and CDR2 ANQGSEA. The CDR3 runs 12 residues. CDR3 region: CSVERGAETQYF. Written as DNA, the CDR3 is TGCAGCGTTGAACGCGGGGCAGAGACCCAGTACTTC.

The chain employs TRBV29-1 and TRBJ1-2; 10 bases are a match to TRBD1. J lost 8 bases, V lost 1 base, and 7 bases had no gene match. Per the germline V gene, CDR1 is SQVTM and CDR2 is ANQGSEA. This CDR3 is 14 amino acids long. For the CDR3, the DNA is TGCAGCGTTGAAGTTGGGACAGGGGCTGGCGGCTACACCTTC. Its translation: CSVEVGTGAGGYTF.

This clonotype was found many times. The rearrangement links TRBV19 to TRBJ1-1; D is unclear. This CDR3 has 13 amino acids. Germline CDR1 and CDR2: LNHDA and SQIVND (reference sequence). V lost 7 bases and J 7 bases, leaving 16 bases between the germline ends. The CDR3 is CASTNTYEGEAFF. Written as DNA, the CDR3 is TGTGCCAGTACGAACACCTACGAGGGTGAAGCTTTCTTT.

The genes are TRBV20-1 and TRBJ2-2; the D gene is possibly TRBD1 (5 bases). Germline CDR1 is DFQATT and CDR2 is SNEGSKA (reference sequence). The CDR3 consists of 14 residues. The germline V and J ends were trimmed by 6 bases and 5 bases, with 16 bases remaining between them. The CDR3 protein is CSALGRVTTGELFF. In nucleotides, the CDR3 is TGCAGTGCCTTGGGCAGGGTAACAACCGGGGAGCTGTTTTTT.

In this sample, this clonotype turned up many times. The chain couples TRBV6-1 to TRBJ1-3, with a weak D call TRBD1 (6 bases). The ends were cut back, 6 bases at V and 0 bases at J, with 9 bases in the middle. Germline CDR1 and CDR2: MNHNS and SASEGT. The CDR3 runs 14 residues. This chain's CDR3 is CASSPDSSGNTIYF. The CDR3 DNA is TGTGCCAGCAGCCCGGACAGCTCTGGAAACACCATATATTTT.

This chain connects TRBV12-3 or TRBV12-4 to TRBJ2-2, with D uncertain. V was trimmed by 6 bases and J by 8 bases, leaving 4 bases between them. The CDR3 covers 10 residues. The CDR3 sequence: CASSGGELFF. The CDR3 bases are TGTGCCAGCAGCGGAGGGGAGCTGTTTTTT.

The V gene is TRBV7-2, the J gene TRBJ1-2, with D unclear. CDR3 length: 14 amino acids. The V end lost 3 bases, the J end lost 4 bases, and 12 bases lay between the germline ends. CDR1 SGHTA and CDR2 FQGNSA come from the germline V gene. CDR3 sequence reads: CASSFYSSPYGYTF. The CDR3 DNA is TGTGCCAGCAGCTTCTACAGTTCCCCCTATGGCTACACCTTC.

This chain uses TRBV18 with TRBJ1-1; 7 positions agree with TRBD1. V shed 3 bases, J shed 8 bases, and the junction held 6 bases outside the gene matches. CDR3 length: 13 amino acids. In germline, CDR1 is KGHSH, CDR2 LQKENI. CDR3 DNA: TGTGCCAGCTCACCGGCGGGACAGAGGGAAGCTTTCTTT. This encodes CASSPAGQREAFF.

This sequence joins TRBV2 and TRBJ2-7; 9 positions match TRBD1. V was clipped by 5 bases and J by 3 bases; unmatched bases: 11. Germline V gene data show CDR1 as SNHLY and CDR2 as FYNNEI. The CDR3 has 16 residues. The CDR3 DNA follows: TGTGCCAGCAGTCGCACACTGACAGGGGGGGACTACGAGCAGTACTTC. Amino acids: CASSRTLTGGDYEQYF.

This clonotype was recorded a few times. The rearrangement joins TRBV12-3 or TRBV12-4 to TRBJ2-7; possibly TRBD2 for D (6 bases). The CDR3 contains 13 residues. V lost 8 bases and J 3 bases, leaving 14 bases between the germline ends. The CDR3 DNA follows: TGTGCCAGCGGAGATAGCGGTGGCTACGAGCAGTACTTC. Translation gives CASGDSGGYEQYF.

J is TRBJ2-5 and V is TRBV28, with 9 bases lining up with TRBD2. The CDR3 totals 17 residues. The germline V gene encodes CDR1 MDHEN and CDR2 SYDVKM. Losses at the gene ends were 5 bases for V and 5 bases for J; bases not matched to a gene: 15. The DNA for the CDR3 is TGTGCCAGCAGTGGGGGTGGTAGCGGGAGTGTTCGGGAGACCCAGTACTTC. Translation: CASSGGGSGSVRETQYF.

This clonotype was counted at least ten times. This chain links TRBV6-5 with TRBJ1-2; D unclear. Germline V lookup: CDR1 MNHEY, CDR2 SVGAGI. The V end was cut by 3 bases, the J end by 3 bases, with 8 bases between. There are 13 residues in the CDR3. The CDR3 spells CASSYDEDYGYTF. The CDR3 nucleotides are TGTGCCAGCAGTTATGATGAGGACTATGGCTACACCTTC.